This T cell receptor (beta chain) originates from a study of long-term antiretroviral therapy in people with HIV. About the study: The earliest samples came from an era when ART typically awaited falling CD4 counts.

At survey level, the immunoSEQ assay was run in its v3.0 version. Measured with immunoSEQ multiplex PCR; TCRdb has only the in-frame clones, and not every one. The sample includes fewer than 30,000 clones, roughly 90% of them seen just once. V gave up 3 bases and J gave up 3 bases, with 6 bases separating them. The CDR3 runs to 12 residues. Per the germline V gene, CDR1 is SGDLS and CDR2 is YYNGEE. The sequence was obtained from a man aged 50 to 59 with HIV. This sample comprised unsorted PBMCs, obtained 1.8 years before starting antiretroviral therapy. The chain couples TRBV9 to TRBJ1-2; D gene unclear. CDR3 amino acids: CASSGGDYGYTF. The CDR3 region has the DNA TGTGCCAGCAGCGGGGGAGACTATGGCTACACCTTC.